Below, one TCR beta chain is given with its context. Primers used in a second PCR of about 7 to 12 cycles were a sample-barcoded 5' primer and a J-beta primer mix. Each single sample gave us at least 3 million CDR3-containing paired-end reads. TCRdb recomputed calls from the 5' RACE reads with MiXCR, one row per CDR3 protein. In the table there are about 1 million distinct CDR3 sequences, about 25% of which are singletons. This entry is derived from a study of blood T cells in healthy people across ages. Germline V lookup: CDR1 LNHDA, CDR2 SQIVND (reference sequence). Trimming shortened V by 6 bases and J by 2 bases, and 11 bases separated the two germline ends. The CDR3 covers 14 residues. The same sample was also used in a study of T cells of mothers and their children.

The sample comprised blood. The sequence was obtained from a girl aged 2-10 years in good health. The V call is TRBV19, the J call TRBJ2-1, with no clear D. The CDR3 DNA reads as TGTGCCAGTAGCCCAGTAGGAGCCTACAATGAGCAGTTCTTC. It translates to CASSPVGAYNEQFF.